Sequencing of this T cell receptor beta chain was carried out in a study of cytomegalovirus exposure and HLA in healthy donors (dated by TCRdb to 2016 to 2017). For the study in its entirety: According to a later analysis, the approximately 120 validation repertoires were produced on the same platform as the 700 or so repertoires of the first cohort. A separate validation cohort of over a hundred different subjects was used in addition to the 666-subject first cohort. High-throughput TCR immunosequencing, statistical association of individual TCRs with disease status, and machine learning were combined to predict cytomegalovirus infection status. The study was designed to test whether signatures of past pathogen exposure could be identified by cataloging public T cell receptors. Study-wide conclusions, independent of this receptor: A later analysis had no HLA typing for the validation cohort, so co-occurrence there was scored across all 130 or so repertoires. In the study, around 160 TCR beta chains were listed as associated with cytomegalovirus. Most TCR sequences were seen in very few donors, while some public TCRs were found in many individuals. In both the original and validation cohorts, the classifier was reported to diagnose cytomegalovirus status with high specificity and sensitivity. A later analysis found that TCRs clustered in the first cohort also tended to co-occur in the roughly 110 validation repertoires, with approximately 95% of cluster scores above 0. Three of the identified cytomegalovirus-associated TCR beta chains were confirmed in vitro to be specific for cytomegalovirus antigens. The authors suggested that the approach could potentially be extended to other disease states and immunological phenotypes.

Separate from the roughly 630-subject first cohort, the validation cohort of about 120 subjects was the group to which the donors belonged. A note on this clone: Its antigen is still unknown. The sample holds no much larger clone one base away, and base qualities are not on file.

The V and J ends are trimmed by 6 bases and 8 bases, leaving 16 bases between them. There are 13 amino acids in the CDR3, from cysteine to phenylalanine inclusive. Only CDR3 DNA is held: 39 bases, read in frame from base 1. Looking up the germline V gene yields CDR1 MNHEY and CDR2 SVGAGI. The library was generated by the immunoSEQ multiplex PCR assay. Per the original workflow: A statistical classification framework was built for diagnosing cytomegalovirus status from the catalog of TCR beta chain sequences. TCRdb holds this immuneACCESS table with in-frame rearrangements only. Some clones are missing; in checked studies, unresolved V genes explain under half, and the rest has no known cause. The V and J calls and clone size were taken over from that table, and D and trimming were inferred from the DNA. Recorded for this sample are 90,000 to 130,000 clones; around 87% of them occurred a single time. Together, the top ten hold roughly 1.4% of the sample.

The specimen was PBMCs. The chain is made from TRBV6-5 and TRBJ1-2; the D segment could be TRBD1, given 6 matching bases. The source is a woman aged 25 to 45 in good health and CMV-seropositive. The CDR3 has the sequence CASRQQGREGYTF. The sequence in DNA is TGTGCCAGCAGGCAACAGGGCCGCGAGGGCTACACCTTC.